Listed here are 10 T cell receptor beta chains from one sample, sequenced in a study of blood T cell repertoires in COVID-19. Sequencing was performed with immunoSEQ multiplex PCR; in TCRdb, only in-frame clones are kept and a portion is missing. Of over 250,000 clones listed, around 86% are singletons. Sequencing was performed on peripheral blood. The receptor set was obtained from a human donor in a cohort sampled during active COVID-19.

J is TRBJ2-1 and V is TRBV4-3; 7 bases map to TRBD2. There are 15 residues in the CDR3. Germline CDR1 reads LGHNA; CDR2 reads YSLEER. The J segment lost 2 bases and the V segment lost 1 base, leaving 2 bases of the junction unmatched. As DNA, the CDR3 is TGCGCCAGCAGCCAAGGGCTAGCGGCCTACAATGAGCAGTTCTTC. Its translation: CASSQGLAAYNEQFF.

The rearrangement uses TRBV5-6 and TRBJ2-5, with TRBD2 matching 12 bases. Germline V gene data show CDR1 as SGHDT and CDR2 as YYEEEE. The CDR3 is 18 residues long. Trimming removed 3 bases from V and 2 bases from J; junction bases left unmatched: 11. This CDR3 is CASSWRASGRAGQETQYF. The CDR3 DNA reads TGTGCCAGCAGCTGGAGGGCTAGCGGGAGGGCCGGGCAAGAGACCCAGTACTTC.

The rearrangement links TRBV30 to TRBJ1-1, with D possibly being TRBD1 (6 bases). The CDR3 length is 10 residues. Between the trimmed V and J ends, which lost 5 bases and 9 bases, there was a span of 10 bases. CDR1 GTSNPN and CDR2 SVGIG come from the germline V gene (reference sequence). For the CDR3, the DNA is TGTGCCTGGTCCGGACAGCAAGCTTTCTTT. As protein: CAWSGQQAFF.

The rearrangement joins TRBV29-1 to TRBJ1-2; possible D gene TRBD1, 6 bases. CDR1 is SQVTM and CDR2 is ANQGSEA in the germline V gene. The germline V and J ends were trimmed by 2 bases and 2 bases, with 15 bases remaining between them. This CDR3 spans 15 amino acids. This chain's CDR3 is CSVELGGTSNYGYTF. The CDR3 DNA is TGCAGCGTTGAATTGGGGGGGACATCCAACTATGGCTACACCTTC.

This clone has only one observation. CDR3 residues: CASSSISPLHF. Here the CDR3 DNA reads TGTGCCAGCAGTTCTATTTCACCCCTCCACTTT. The chain uses TRBV28 and TRBJ1-6, with no clear D. V was shortened by 4 bases and J by 9 bases, with 4 bases between the two germline ends. This CDR3 has 11 residues. From germline, CDR1 is MDHEN and CDR2 SYDVKM. Based on the CDR3 plus reference TRBV28 and TRBJ1-6, the full variable domain is DVKVTQSSRYLVKRTGEKVFLECVQDMDHENMFWYRQDPGLGLRLIYFSYDVKMKEKGDIPEGYSVSREKKERFSLILESASTNQTSMYLCASSSISPLHFGNGTRLTVT.

This chain connects TRBV3-1 (or the pseudogene TRBV3-2) to TRBJ2-5; 11 positions agree with TRBD2. Germline V gene data show CDR1 as LGHDT and CDR2 as YNNKEL (reference sequence). The CDR3 is made up of 15 amino acids. Trimming removed 4 bases from V and 4 bases from J; junction bases left unmatched: 5. The CDR3 sequence: CASSPSGTSGETQYF. In DNA form, the CDR3 reads TGTGCCAGCAGCCCTAGTGGGACTAGCGGAGAGACCCAGTACTTC.

This chain joins TRBV11-2 and TRBJ2-7; perhaps TRBD2 as D (6 bases). From germline, CDR1 is SGHAT and CDR2 FQNNGV. V was cut by 5 bases and J by 2 bases, with 16 bases left in between. The CDR3 loop spans 15 amino acids. The CDR3 spells CASSRRGERAYEQYF. As DNA, the CDR3 is TGTGCCAGCAGCCGTCGAGGGGAGCGGGCCTACGAGCAGTACTTC.

The chain has TRBV6-4 and TRBJ2-1; TRBD2 matches 9 bases. Germline trimming cut 3 bases from V and 0 bases from J; bases unmatched to any gene: 0. CDR1 and CDR2 from the germline V gene are MRHNA and SNTAGT. CDR3 length: 15 amino acids. In nucleotides, the CDR3 is TGTGCCAGCAGTGAGCGGGAGGGCTCCTACAATGAGCAGTTCTTC. Amino acid sequence: CASSEREGSYNEQFF.

This clone was picked up one time. The genes are TRBV2 and TRBJ2-1; possibly TRBD2 for D (6 bases). The CDR3 sequence is 13 residues long. Between the trimmed V and J ends, which lost 5 bases and 1 base, there was a span of 6 bases. Germline V lookup: CDR1 SNHLY, CDR2 FYNNEI. The CDR3 sequence is CASSRESYNEQFF. CDR3 nucleotide sequence: TGTGCCAGCAGTCGGGAGTCCTACAATGAGCAGTTCTTC.

The DNA for the CDR3 is TGTGCCAGCAGTTTCTCCGGGACTAGCGGAATTCTGAGCTCCTACAATGAGCAGTTCTTC. Translated: CASSFSGTSGILSSYNEQFF. The chain combines TRBV28 with TRBJ2-1; TRBD2 aligns across 11 bases. The CDR3 has 20 residues. Germline V gives CDR1 MDHEN, CDR2 SYDVKM. The V and J ends lost 3 bases and 0 bases, in that order; junction bases with no gene match: 13.